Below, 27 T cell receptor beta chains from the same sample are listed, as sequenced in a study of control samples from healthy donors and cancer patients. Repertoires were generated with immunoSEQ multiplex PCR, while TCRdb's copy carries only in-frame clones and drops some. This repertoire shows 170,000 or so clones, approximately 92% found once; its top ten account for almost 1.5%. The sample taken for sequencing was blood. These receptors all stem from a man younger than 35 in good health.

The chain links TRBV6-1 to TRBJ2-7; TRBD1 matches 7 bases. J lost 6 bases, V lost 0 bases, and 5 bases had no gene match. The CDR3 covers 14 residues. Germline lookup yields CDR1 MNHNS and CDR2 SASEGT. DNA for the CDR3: TGTGCCAGCAGTGAAGCTTGGGACAGCCGCGAGCAGTACTTC. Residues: CASSEAWDSREQYF.

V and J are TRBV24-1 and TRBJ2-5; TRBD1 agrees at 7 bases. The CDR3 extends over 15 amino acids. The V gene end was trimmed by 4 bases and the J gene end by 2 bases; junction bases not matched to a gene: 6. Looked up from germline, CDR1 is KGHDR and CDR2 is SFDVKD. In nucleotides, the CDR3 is TGTGCCACCAGTGAACCCGGGACAGTACAAGAGACCCAGTACTTC. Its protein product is CATSEPGTVQETQYF.

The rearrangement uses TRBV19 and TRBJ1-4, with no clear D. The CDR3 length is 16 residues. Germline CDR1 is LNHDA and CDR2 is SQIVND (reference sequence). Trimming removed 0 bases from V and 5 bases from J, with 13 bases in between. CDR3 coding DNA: TGTGCCAGTAGTATAGATCACGGACGGAGAAATGAAAAACTGTTTTTT. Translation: CASSIDHGRRNEKLFF.

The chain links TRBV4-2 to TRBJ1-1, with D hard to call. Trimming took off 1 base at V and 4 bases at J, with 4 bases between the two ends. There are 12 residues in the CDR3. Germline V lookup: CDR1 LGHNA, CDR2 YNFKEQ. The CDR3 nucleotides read TGTGCCAGCAGCCAAGTAAGCACTGAAGCTTTCTTT. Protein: CASSQVSTEAFF.

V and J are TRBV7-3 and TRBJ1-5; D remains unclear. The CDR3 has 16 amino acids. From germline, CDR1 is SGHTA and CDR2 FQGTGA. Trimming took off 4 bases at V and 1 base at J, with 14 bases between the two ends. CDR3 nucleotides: TGTGCCAGCAGCTCACACCTCAAAGGAAGCAATCAGCCCCAGCATTTT. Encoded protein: CASSSHLKGSNQPQHF.

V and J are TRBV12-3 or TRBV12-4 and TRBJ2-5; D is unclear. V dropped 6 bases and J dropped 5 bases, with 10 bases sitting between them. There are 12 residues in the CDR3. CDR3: CASSPLGETQYF. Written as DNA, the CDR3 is TGTGCCAGCAGCCCTTTGGGGGAGACCCAGTACTTC.

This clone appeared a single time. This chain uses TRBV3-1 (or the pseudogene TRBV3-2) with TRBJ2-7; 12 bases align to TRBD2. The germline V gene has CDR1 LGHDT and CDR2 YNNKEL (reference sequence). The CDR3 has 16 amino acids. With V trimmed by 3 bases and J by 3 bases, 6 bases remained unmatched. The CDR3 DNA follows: TGTGCCAGCAGCCAGGATGGACTAGCGGGGATCTACGAGCAGTACTTC. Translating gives CASSQDGLAGIYEQYF.

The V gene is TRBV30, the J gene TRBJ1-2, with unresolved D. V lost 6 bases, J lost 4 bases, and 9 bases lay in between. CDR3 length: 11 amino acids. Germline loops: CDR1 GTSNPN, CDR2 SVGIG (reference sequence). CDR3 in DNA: TGTGCCTGTGACAAGACCTATGGCTACACCTTC. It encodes CACDKTYGYTF. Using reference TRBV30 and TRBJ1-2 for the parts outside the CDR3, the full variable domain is SQTIHQWPATLVQPVGSPLSLECTVEGTSNPNLYWYRQAAGRGLQLLFYSVGIGQISSEVPQNLSASRPQDRQFILSSKKLLLSDSGFYLCACDKTYGYTFGSGTRLTVV.

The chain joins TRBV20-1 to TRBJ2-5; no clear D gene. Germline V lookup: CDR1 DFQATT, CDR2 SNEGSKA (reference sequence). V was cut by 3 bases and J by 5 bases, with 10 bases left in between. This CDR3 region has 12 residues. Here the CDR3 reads CSASTTRETQYF. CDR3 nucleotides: TGCAGTGCTAGTACCACCAGGGAGACCCAGTACTTC.

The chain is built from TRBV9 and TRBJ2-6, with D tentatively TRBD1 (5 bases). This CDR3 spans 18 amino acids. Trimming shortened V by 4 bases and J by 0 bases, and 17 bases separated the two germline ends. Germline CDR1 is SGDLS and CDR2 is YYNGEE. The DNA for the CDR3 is TGTGCCAGCAGCCCAGGGCCAGTTTCCACCTCTGGGGCCAACGTCCTGACTTTC. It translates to CASSPGPVSTSGANVLTF.

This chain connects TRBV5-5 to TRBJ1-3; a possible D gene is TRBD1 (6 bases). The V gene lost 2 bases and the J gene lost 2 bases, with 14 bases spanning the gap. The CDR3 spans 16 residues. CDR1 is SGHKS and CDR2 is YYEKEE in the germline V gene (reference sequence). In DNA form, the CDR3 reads TGTGCCAGCAGCTTACGGGGGGCAGCTCCTGGAAACACCATATATTTT. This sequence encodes CASSLRGAAPGNTIYF. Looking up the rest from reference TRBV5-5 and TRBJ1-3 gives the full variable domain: DAGVTQSPTHLIKTRGQQVTLRCSPISGHKSVSWYQQVLGQGPQFIFQYYEKEERGRGNFPDRFSARQFPNYSSELNVNALLLGDSALYLCASSLRGAAPGNTIYFGEGSWLTVV.

As DNA, the CDR3 is TGTGCCAGTAGTATCTTGGGGCAGGCCGAAGAGACCCAGTACTTC. It translates to CASSILGQAEETQYF. The chain recombines TRBV19 with TRBJ2-5; D might be TRBD1 (5 bases). The CDR3 covers 15 residues. Germline values: CDR1 LNHDA, CDR2 SQIVND (reference sequence). V lost 3 bases to trimming and J lost 3 bases, with 14 bases between them.

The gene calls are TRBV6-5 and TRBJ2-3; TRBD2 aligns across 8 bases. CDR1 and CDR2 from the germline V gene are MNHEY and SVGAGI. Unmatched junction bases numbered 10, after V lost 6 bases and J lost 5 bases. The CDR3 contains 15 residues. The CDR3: CASSRAGGRVDTQYF. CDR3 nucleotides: TGTGCCAGCAGCCGCGCGGGGGGCCGCGTAGATACGCAGTATTTT.

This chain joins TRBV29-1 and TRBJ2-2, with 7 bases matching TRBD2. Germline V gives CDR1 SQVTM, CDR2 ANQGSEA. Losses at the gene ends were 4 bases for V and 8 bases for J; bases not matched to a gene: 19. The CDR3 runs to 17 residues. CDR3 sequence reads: CSVAGESSGGRMGELFF. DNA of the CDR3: TGCAGCGTTGCCGGAGAGTCTAGCGGCGGTCGTATGGGGGAGCTGTTTTTT.

CDR3 in DNA: TGTGCCAGCAGACCTTTTGAGAGGGGGCGCGTTGAAGCTTTCTTT. It specifies CASRPFERGRVEAFF. This chain uses TRBV5-6 with TRBJ1-1, with 7 bases aligning to TRBD1. The V segment lost 5 bases and the J segment 7 bases; nucleotides outside the gene matches: 14. This CDR3 is 15 amino acids long. Germline-derived CDR1 and CDR2 are SGHDT and YYEEEE. Using reference TRBV5-6 and TRBJ1-1 for the parts outside the CDR3, the full variable domain is DAGVTQSPTHLIKTRGQQVTLRCSPKSGHDTVSWYQQALGQGPQFIFQYYEEEERQRGNFPDRFSGHQFPNYSSELNVNALLLGDSALYLCASRPFERGRVEAFFGQGTRLTVV.

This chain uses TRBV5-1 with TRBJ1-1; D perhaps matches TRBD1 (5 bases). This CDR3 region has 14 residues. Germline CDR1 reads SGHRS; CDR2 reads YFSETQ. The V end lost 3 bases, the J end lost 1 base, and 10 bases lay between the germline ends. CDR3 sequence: CASSSSGANTEAFF. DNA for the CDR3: TGCGCCAGCAGCTCATCCGGGGCGAACACTGAAGCTTTCTTT.

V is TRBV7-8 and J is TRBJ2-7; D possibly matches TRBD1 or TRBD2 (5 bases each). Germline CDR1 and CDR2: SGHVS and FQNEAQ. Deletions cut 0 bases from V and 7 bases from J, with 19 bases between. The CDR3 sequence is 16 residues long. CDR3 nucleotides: TGTGCCAGCAGCTTAGCGCCGAGAGGGGTCTCGGGGGAGCAGTACTTC. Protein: CASSLAPRGVSGEQYF. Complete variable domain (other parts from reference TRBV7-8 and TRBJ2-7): GAGVSQSPRYKVAKRGQDVALRCDPISGHVSLFWYQQALGQGPEFLTYFQNEAQLDKSGLPSDRFFAERPEGSVSTLKIQRTQQEDSAVYLCASSLAPRGVSGEQYFGPGTRLTVT.

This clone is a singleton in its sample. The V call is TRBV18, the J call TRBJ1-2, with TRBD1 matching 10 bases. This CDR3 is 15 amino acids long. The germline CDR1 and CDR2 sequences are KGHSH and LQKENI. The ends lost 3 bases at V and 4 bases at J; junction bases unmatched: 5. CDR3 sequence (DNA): TGTGCCAGCTCACCGACAGGGGGCGCGGGCTATGGCTACACCTTC. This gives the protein CASSPTGGAGYGYTF.

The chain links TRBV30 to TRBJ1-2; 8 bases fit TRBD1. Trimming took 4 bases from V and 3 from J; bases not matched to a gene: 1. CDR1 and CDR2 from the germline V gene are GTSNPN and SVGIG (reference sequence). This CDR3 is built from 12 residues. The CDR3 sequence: CAWMTGDYGYTF. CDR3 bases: TGTGCCTGGATGACAGGGGACTATGGCTACACCTTC.

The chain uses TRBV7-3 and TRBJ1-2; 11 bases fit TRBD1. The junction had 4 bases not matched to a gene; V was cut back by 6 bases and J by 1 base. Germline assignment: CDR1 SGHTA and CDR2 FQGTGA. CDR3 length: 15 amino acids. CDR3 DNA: TGTGCCAGCAGGCGGGACAGGGGGAGTAACTATGGCTACACCTTC. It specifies CASRRDRGSNYGYTF.

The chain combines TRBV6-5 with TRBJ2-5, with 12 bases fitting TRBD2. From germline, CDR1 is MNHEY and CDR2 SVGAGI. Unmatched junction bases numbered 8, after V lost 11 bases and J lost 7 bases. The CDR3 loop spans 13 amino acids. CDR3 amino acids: CALVVLAGGTQYF. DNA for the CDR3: TGTGCCCTCGTCGTACTAGCGGGGGGGACCCAGTACTTC.

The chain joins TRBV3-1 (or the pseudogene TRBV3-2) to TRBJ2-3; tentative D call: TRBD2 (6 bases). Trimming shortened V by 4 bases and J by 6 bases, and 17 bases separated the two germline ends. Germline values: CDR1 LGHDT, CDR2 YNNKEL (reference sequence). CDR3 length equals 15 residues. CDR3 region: CASSPGTGPWDTQYF. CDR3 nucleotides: TGTGCCAGCAGCCCTGGGACTGGTCCGTGGGATACGCAGTATTTT.

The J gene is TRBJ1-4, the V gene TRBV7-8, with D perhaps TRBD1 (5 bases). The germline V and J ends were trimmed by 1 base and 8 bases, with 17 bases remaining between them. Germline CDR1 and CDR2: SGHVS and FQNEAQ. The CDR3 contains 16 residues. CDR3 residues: CASSLVPGSRMEKLFF. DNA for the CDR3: TGTGCCAGCAGCTTAGTCCCAGGGAGTCGGATGGAAAAACTGTTTTTT. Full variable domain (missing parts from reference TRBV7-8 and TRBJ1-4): GAGVSQSPRYKVAKRGQDVALRCDPISGHVSLFWYQQALGQGPEFLTYFQNEAQLDKSGLPSDRFFAERPEGSVSTLKIQRTQQEDSAVYLCASSLVPGSRMEKLFFGSGTQLSVL.

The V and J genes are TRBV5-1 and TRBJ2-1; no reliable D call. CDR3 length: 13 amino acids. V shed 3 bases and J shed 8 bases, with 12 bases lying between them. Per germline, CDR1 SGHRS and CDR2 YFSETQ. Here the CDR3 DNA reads TGCGCCAGCAGCTCCCCCTATTCGTATGAGCAGTTCTTC. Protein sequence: CASSSPYSYEQFF. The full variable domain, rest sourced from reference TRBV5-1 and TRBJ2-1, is KAGVTQTPRYLIKTRGQQVTLSCSPISGHRSVSWYQQTPGQGLQFLFEYFSETQRNKGNFPGRFSGRQFSNSRSEMNVSTLELGDSALYLCASSSPYSYEQFFGPGTRLTVL.

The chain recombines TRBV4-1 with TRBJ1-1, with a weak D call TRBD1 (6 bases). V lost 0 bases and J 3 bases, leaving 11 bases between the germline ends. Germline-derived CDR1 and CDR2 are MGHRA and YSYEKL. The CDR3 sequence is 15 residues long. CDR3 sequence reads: CASSQEPGAHTEAFF. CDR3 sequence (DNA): TGCGCCAGCAGCCAAGAACCAGGGGCCCACACTGAAGCTTTCTTT.

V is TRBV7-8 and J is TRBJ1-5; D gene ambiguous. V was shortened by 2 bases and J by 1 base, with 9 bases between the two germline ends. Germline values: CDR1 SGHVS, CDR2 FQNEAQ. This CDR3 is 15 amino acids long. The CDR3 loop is CASSLWEGSNQPQHF. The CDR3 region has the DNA TGTGCCAGCAGCTTATGGGAGGGAAGCAATCAGCCCCAGCATTTT. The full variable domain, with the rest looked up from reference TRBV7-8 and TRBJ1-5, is GAGVSQSPRYKVAKRGQDVALRCDPISGHVSLFWYQQALGQGPEFLTYFQNEAQLDKSGLPSDRFFAERPEGSVSTLKIQRTQQEDSAVYLCASSLWEGSNQPQHFGDGTRLSIL.

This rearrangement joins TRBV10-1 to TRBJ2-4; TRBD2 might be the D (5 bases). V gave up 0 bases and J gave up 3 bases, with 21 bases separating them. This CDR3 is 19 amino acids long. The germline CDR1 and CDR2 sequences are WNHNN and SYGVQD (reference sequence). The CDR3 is CASSESRLLALNGKNIQYF. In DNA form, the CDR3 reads TGCGCCAGCAGTGAGTCGCGACTACTCGCTCTGAACGGCAAAAACATTCAGTACTTC.